A selection of T cell receptor beta chains follows, all from one sample in a study of T-cell reconstitution after alpha-beta-depleted transplantation in children. From the PCR reads, TCRdb called clonotypes with MiXCR, one entry per CDR3 protein. The sample gives fewer than 750,000 distinct CDR3 sequences, 25% to 30% of which show up once; 30% to 45% is in the top ten. The sequencing used PBMCs, collected before TCRalphabeta/CD19-depleted stem cell transplant. These receptors all stem from a boy under two years old with Wiskott-Aldrich syndrome, due to receive a stem cell transplant. The CDR3 runs from the conserved cysteine through the conserved F or W. The order of the fields is D gene, clone size, J gene, V gene, CDR3 protein, CDR3 DNA. The D gene is left open where the match is weak. Size values are once, few and many counts, or a class for expanded clones, and some rows have none.

D: .; size: .; J: TRBJ2-7; V: TRBV7-2; CDR3: CASSLVGIRSSYEQYF; DNA: TGTGCCAGCAGCTTAGTGGGGATAAGGAGCTCCTACGAGCAGTACTTC
D: TRBD2; size: .; J: TRBJ2-1; V: TRBV5-6; CDR3: CASSLAGLAPSNEQFF; DNA: TGTGCCAGCAGCTTGGCGGGACTAGCGCCGAGCAATGAGCAGTTCTTC
D: .; size: .; J: TRBJ2-2; V: TRBV5-1; CDR3: CASSLDAANTGELFF; DNA: TGCGCCAGCAGCTTGGATGCCGCGAACACCGGGGAGCTGTTTTTT
D: .; size: few; J: TRBJ2-7; V: TRBV29-1; CDR3: CSVGAKEQYF; DNA: TGCAGCGTTGGGGCCAAAGAGCAGTACTTC
D: .; size: few; J: TRBJ2-2; V: TRBV5-1; CDR3: CASSGQTNTGELFF; DNA: TGCGCCAGCTCTGGACAGACGAACACCGGGGAGCTGTTTTTT
D: TRBD1; size: .; J: TRBJ2-1; V: TRBV20-1; CDR3: CSAIRQGTYNEQFF; DNA: TGCAGTGCTATAAGACAGGGGACCTACAATGAGCAGTTCTTC
D: .; size: .; J: TRBJ2-1; V: TRBV29-1; CDR3: CSVEDYNEQFF; DNA: TGCAGCGTTGAGGACTACAATGAGCAGTTCTTC
D: TRBD2; size: few; J: TRBJ2-1; V: TRBV7-2; CDR3: CASSPSRLAGPYNEQFF; DNA: TGTGCCAGCAGCCCTAGTAGGCTAGCGGGGCCCTACAATGAGCAGTTCTTC
D: .; size: few; J: TRBJ1-2; V: TRBV20-1; CDR3: CSARQPGTLYGYTF; DNA: TGCAGTGCTAGACAACCCGGGACACTCTATGGCTACACCTTC
D: .; size: few; J: TRBJ2-4; V: TRBV5-6; CDR3: CASSLVASKAKNIQYF; DNA: TGTGCCAGCAGCTTGGTGGCTAGTAAGGCCAAAAACATTCAGTACTTC
D: TRBD2; size: .; J: TRBJ2-3; V: TRBV27; CDR3: CASSSRLTSGRALGTDTQYF; DNA: TGTGCCAGCAGTTCCCGTCTAACTAGCGGGAGGGCCCTCGGCACAGATACGCAGTATTTT
D: TRBD1; size: few; J: TRBJ2-7; V: TRBV12-3/TRBV12-4; CDR3: CASTPGTGAEQYF; DNA: TGTGCCAGCACTCCCGGGACAGGGGCCGAGCAGTACTTC
D: .; size: .; J: TRBJ2-5; V: TRBV24-1; CDR3: CATSDGETQYF; DNA: TGTGCCACCAGTGATGGAGAGACCCAGTACTTC
D: .; size: .; J: TRBJ2-2; V: TRBV5-1; CDR3: CASSLGSDGELFF; DNA: TGCGCCAGCAGCTTGGGGTCCGACGGGGAGCTGTTTTTT
D: TRBD2; size: few; J: TRBJ2-3; V: TRBV7-9; CDR3: CASGLAGDHTDTQYF; DNA: TGTGCCAGCGGGTTAGCGGGAGACCACACAGATACGCAGTATTTT
D: .; size: .; J: TRBJ2-1; V: TRBV6-5; CDR3: CASSTAAEQFF; DNA: TGTGCCAGCAGCACGGCCGCCGAGCAGTTCTTC
D: .; size: few; J: TRBJ2-1; V: TRBV20-1; CDR3: CSASDFQEQFF; DNA: TGCAGTGCCTCGGACTTCCAAGAGCAGTTCTTC
D: TRBD2; size: once; J: TRBJ2-1; V: TRBV29-1; CDR3: CSFISGSKNNEQFF; DNA: TGCAGCTTTATTAGCGGGAGTAAGAACAATGAGCAGTTCTTC
D: TRBD1; size: few; J: TRBJ1-1; V: TRBV20-1; CDR3: CSARTMTGGGTEAFF; DNA: TGCAGTGCTAGAACCATGACAGGGGGAGGAACTGAAGCTTTCTTT
D: .; size: .; J: TRBJ2-1; V: TRBV7-6; CDR3: CASSPTGTRDHNEQFF; DNA: TGTGCCAGCAGCCCGACCGGGACCCGCGACCACAATGAGCAGTTCTTC
D: TRBD2; size: .; J: TRBJ2-5; V: TRBV20-1; CDR3: CSVPPAGGSETQYF; DNA: TGCAGTGTCCCCCCAGCGGGAGGATCAGAGACCCAGTACTTC
D: .; size: few; J: TRBJ2-1; V: TRBV15; CDR3: CATSRDLWTEQFF; DNA: TGTGCCACCAGCAGGGATTTGTGGACCGAGCAGTTCTTC
D: .; size: .; J: TRBJ2-3; V: TRBV29-1; CDR3: CSVGTSTQRTDTQYF; DNA: TGCAGCGTTGGAACTAGCACCCAACGCACAGATACGCAGTATTTT
D: TRBD2; size: few; J: TRBJ2-1; V: TRBV27; CDR3: CASRRLAGEGEQFF; DNA: TGTGCCAGCAGGAGACTAGCGGGAGAGGGGGAGCAGTTCTTC
D: .; size: few; J: TRBJ2-7; V: TRBV20-1; CDR3: CSAPFRSYEQYF; DNA: TGCAGTGCTCCCTTCCGCTCCTACGAGCAGTACTTC
D: .; size: few; J: TRBJ2-2; V: TRBV5-5; CDR3: CASSATEVPGELFF; DNA: TGTGCCAGCAGCGCCACTGAAGTGCCCGGGGAGCTGTTTTTT
D: TRBD1; size: .; J: TRBJ2-7; V: TRBV20-1; CDR3: CSASRDRGRHEQYF; DNA: TGCAGTGCTAGCCGGGACAGGGGGCGACACGAGCAGTACTTC
D: TRBD2; size: few; J: TRBJ2-7; V: TRBV7-6; CDR3: CASSRLADFYEQYF; DNA: TGTGCCAGCAGCCGACTAGCGGATTTCTACGAGCAGTACTTC
D: .; size: few; J: TRBJ2-7; V: TRBV5-1; CDR3: CASNEGIEQYF; DNA: TGCGCCAGCAATGAGGGGATCGAGCAGTACTTC
D: .; size: few; J: TRBJ1-1; V: TRBV7-6; CDR3: CASSLEYRNTEAFF; DNA: TGTGCCAGCAGCTTAGAGTACCGAAACACTGAAGCTTTCTTT
D: .; size: .; J: TRBJ1-5; V: TRBV27; CDR3: CGDQPQHF; DNA: TGCGGGGATCAGCCCCAGCATTTT
D: TRBD1; size: .; J: TRBJ2-7; V: TRBV7-2; CDR3: CASSFLGTDYEQYF; DNA: TGTGCCAGCAGCTTCCTAGGGACAGACTACGAGCAGTACTTC
D: .; size: .; J: TRBJ1-5; V: TRBV27; CDR3: CASSWTVGQPQHF; DNA: TGTGCCAGCAGCTGGACAGTCGGCCAGCCCCAGCATTTT
D: TRBD2; size: few; J: TRBJ2-3; V: TRBV5-1; CDR3: CASRGEGGTDTQYF; DNA: TGCGCCAGCAGGGGGGAGGGCGGCACAGATACGCAGTATTTT
D: .; size: .; J: TRBJ2-5; V: TRBV12-3/TRBV12-4; CDR3: CASSYHAGQYF; DNA: TGTGCCAGCAGCTATCACGCGGGCCAGTACTTC
D: .; size: .; J: TRBJ2-1; V: TRBV9; CDR3: CASSALSVGNEQFF; DNA: TGTGCCAGCAGCGCTCTATCGGTGGGTAACGAGCAGTTCTTC
D: .; size: .; J: TRBJ1-2; V: TRBV29-1; CDR3: CSVDPTGNYGYTF; DNA: TGCAGCGTTGATCCCACAGGGAACTATGGCTACACCTTC